This TCR beta chain was found in a study of T cell clusters in autoimmune cytopenias. About the study: Per sample, median TRB depth was approximately 47,000 reads, yielding a median 2,350 distinct clonotypes.

TRB was amplified from about 270 ng of peripheral blood genomic DNA per sample. The CDR3 loop spans 13 amino acids. TRB rearrangements were amplified by touch-down multiplex PCR with mixed TRB-A/B primers. TCRdb processed the multiplex PCR reads again and assigns one entry to each CDR3 protein, with no DNA. The sample totals thousands of distinct CDR3 sequences. This sample also belongs to another study, concerning T cell repertoires in aging, cancer and after chemotherapy.

The rearrangement links TRBV5-7 to TRBJ1-4. TRBV5-7 is known as an ORF, though its function is uncertain. This TCR was recovered from a human donor with an autoimmune cytopenia or autoimmune hepatitis (not recorded which). The source material was peripheral blood. The CDR3 region is CASSLAWNEKLFF.